The 17 T cell receptor beta chains given below trace back to one sample, sequenced in a study of OX40 agonist ivuxolimab in advanced cancers. The table came from immunoSEQ multiplex PCR; TCRdb's copy has only in-frame clones and leaves some out. There are some 87,000 clones in the sample; around 90% occur only once, and about 0.45% lies in the top ten. Sequencing used CD4+ or CD8+ T cells sorted from blood, obtained in a trial of the OX40 agonist ivuxolimab. The receptor source for this set is an adult with an advanced solid tumor such as melanoma, head and neck, liver or kidney cancer.

The chain joins TRBV2 to TRBJ2-5; D gene uncertain. CDR1 SNHLY and CDR2 FYNNEI come from the germline V gene. V was shortened by 5 bases and J by 1 base, with 14 bases between the two germline ends. The CDR3 runs to 15 residues. DNA for the CDR3: TGTGCCAGCAGTAAGCAATTCAGTACCCAAGAGACCCAGTACTTC. Translation: CASSKQFSTQETQYF.

The CDR3 nucleotides read TGTGCCAGCAGTGAAACGGGGAGCCCCTACGAGCAGTACTTC. Translation: CASSETGSPYEQYF. The rearrangement uses TRBV25-1 and TRBJ2-7; TRBD2 might be the D (5 bases). The germline CDR1 and CDR2 sequences are MGHDK and SYGVNS. Trimming took off 2 bases at V and 2 bases at J, with 10 bases between the two ends. There are 14 residues in the CDR3.

The chain is built from TRBV6-5 and TRBJ2-2; no firm D call. The CDR3 is made up of 13 amino acids. Trimming left V 5 bases short and J 0 bases short, with 4 bases between. Germline CDR1 and CDR2: MNHEY and SVGAGI. For the CDR3, the DNA is TGTGCCAGCAGTGCTACGAACACCGGGGAGCTGTTTTTT. It translates to CASSATNTGELFF.

The J gene is TRBJ1-3, the V gene TRBV18; D perhaps matches TRBD1 (5 bases). Germline CDR1 is KGHSH and CDR2 is LQKENI. V lost 1 base to trimming and J lost 4 bases, with 14 bases between them. The CDR3 length is 16 residues. The CDR3 region has the DNA TGTGCCAGCTCACCACAGGGGAGCGGCCCCGGAAACACCATATATTTT. Protein sequence: CASSPQGSGPGNTIYF.

This chain links TRBV10-3 with TRBJ2-7, with 7 positions matching TRBD2. The CDR3 totals 12 residues. With 3 bases clipped from V and 4 bases from J, the junction kept 0 bases outside the gene matches. CDR1 is ENHRY, CDR2 SYGVKD, per germline. The CDR3 sequence is CAISDGGYEQYF. The CDR3 DNA reads TGTGCCATCAGTGACGGGGGGTACGAGCAGTACTTC.

This chain uses TRBV28 with TRBJ2-5; 11 bases line up with TRBD1. The CDR3 length is 18 residues. The J segment lost 2 bases and the V segment lost 3 bases, leaving 11 bases of the junction unmatched. CDR1 MDHEN and CDR2 SYDVKM come from the germline V gene. The DNA for the CDR3 is TGTGCCAGCAGTTTTAGGAGAGGACAGGGGGCTTCACAAGAGACCCAGTACTTC. Protein: CASSFRRGQGASQETQYF.

The chain has TRBV6-6 and TRBJ2-7; a weak D match, TRBD1 (5 bases). Deletions cut 2 bases from V and 5 bases from J, with 7 bases between. Germline assignment: CDR1 MNHNY and CDR2 SVGAGI (reference sequence). This CDR3 comprises 12 residues. The CDR3 here is CASSYRGHEQYF. DNA for the CDR3: TGTGCCAGCAGTTACAGGGGCCACGAGCAGTACTTC.

The CDR3 region has the DNA TGTGCCAGCAGTTCCCCCGGGACAGGGGTTGGCTACACCTTC. Its protein is CASSSPGTGVGYTF. This chain uses TRBV27 with TRBJ1-2; 10 bases map to TRBD1. The CDR3 is 14 residues long. CDR1 and CDR2 (germline): MNHEY, SMNVEV (reference sequence). Germline trimming cut 4 bases from V and 7 bases from J; bases unmatched to any gene: 6.

The chain recombines TRBV7-9 with TRBJ2-5; D assignment may be TRBD1 or TRBD2 (5 bases each). With 8 bases removed from V and 3 bases from J, the gap between germline ends came to 13 bases. The length of the CDR3 is 13 residues. Per germline, CDR1 SEHNR and CDR2 FQNEAQ (reference sequence). DNA of the CDR3: TGTGCCAGCCAAAGGGGAGCGGAAGAGACCCAGTACTTC. Protein product: CASQRGAEETQYF. Full variable domain (missing parts from reference TRBV7-9 and TRBJ2-5): DTGVSQNPRHKITKRGQNVTFRCDPISEHNRLYWYRQTLGQGPEFLTYFQNEAQLEKSRLLSDRFSAERPKGSFSTLEIQRTEQGDSAMYLCASQRGAEETQYFGPGTRLLVL.

DNA for the CDR3: TGTGCCAGCAGGGGGGCGACTAGCGGTGGAACTAGCTCCTACAATGAGCAGTTCTTC. It codes for CASRGATSGGTSSYNEQFF. The chain combines TRBV28 with TRBJ2-1; 9 bases map to TRBD2. V was pared by 6 bases and J by 0 bases, with 15 bases of the junction left unmatched. The length of the CDR3 is 19 residues. Germline-derived CDR1 and CDR2 are MDHEN and SYDVKM. Using reference TRBV28 and TRBJ2-1 for the parts outside the CDR3, the full variable domain is DVKVTQSSRYLVKRTGEKVFLECVQDMDHENMFWYRQDPGLGLRLIYFSYDVKMKEKGDIPEGYSVSREKKERFSLILESASTNQTSMYLCASRGATSGGTSSYNEQFFGPGTRLTVL.

This clone was seen just once. The J gene is TRBJ1-1, the V gene TRBV11-3; possible D gene TRBD1, 6 bases. The CDR3 covers 13 residues. CDR1 is SGHNT, CDR2 YENEEA, per germline. V gave up 6 bases and J gave up 1 base, with 9 bases separating them. The CDR3 region is CASRRQANTEAFF. The CDR3 DNA reads TGTGCCAGCAGGCGACAGGCGAACACTGAAGCTTTCTTT.

The chain uses TRBV11-3 and TRBJ2-5; a weak D match, TRBD2 (6 bases). The length of the CDR3 is 18 residues. V lost 1 base to trimming and J lost 5 bases, with 23 bases between them. Germline V gene lookup returns CDR1 SGHNT and CDR2 YENEEA. The CDR3 sequence: CASSLGFSGRGEFETQYF. For the CDR3, the DNA is TGTGCCAGCAGCTTAGGATTCAGTGGGCGGGGTGAATTTGAGACCCAGTACTTC. The full variable domain, completed using reference TRBV11-3 and TRBJ2-5, is EAGVVQSPRYKIIEKKQPVAFWCNPISGHNTLYWYLQNLGQGPELLIRYENEEAVDDSQLPKDRFSAERLKGVDSTLKIQPAELGDSAVYLCASSLGFSGRGEFETQYFGPGTRLLVL.

The chain uses TRBV14 and TRBJ2-1; no definite D call. The CDR3 length is 15 residues. Germline CDR1 and CDR2: SGHDN and FVKESK. V dropped 1 base and J dropped 5 bases, with 12 bases sitting between them. The CDR3, as DNA: TGTGCCAGCAGCCAAGTCCGACGGGTCGACAATGAGCAGTTCTTC. Translating it yields CASSQVRRVDNEQFF.

V gene TRBV5-5 combines with J gene TRBJ2-7, with D uncertain. CDR1 is SGHKS, CDR2 YYEKEE, per germline (reference sequence). Trimming removed 3 bases from V and 3 bases from J, with 10 bases in between. The CDR3 totals 13 residues. The CDR3 DNA sequence: TGTGCCAGCAGCTCCCGGCCTCTCTACGAGCAGTACTTC. Translated: CASSSRPLYEQYF.

J is TRBJ2-7 and V is TRBV6-1, with 12 positions matching TRBD2. Germline CDR1 is MNHNS and CDR2 is SASEGT. V dropped 3 bases and J dropped 7; count of bases not matched to a gene: 10. The CDR3 consists of 16 residues. The CDR3 here is CASSDPSGRAVREQYF. CDR3 bases: TGTGCCAGCAGTGACCCTAGCGGGAGGGCCGTAAGAGAGCAGTACTTC.

The gene calls are TRBV28 and TRBJ2-2, with TRBD2 matching over 9 bases. Germline CDR1 reads MDHEN; CDR2 reads SYDVKM. The CDR3 is 15 amino acids. V shed 3 bases, J shed 5 bases, and the junction held 4 bases outside the gene matches. The CDR3 DNA sequence: TGTGCCAGCAGTTTTGGCGGGAGGGAAACCGGGGAGCTGTTTTTT. Translating gives CASSFGGRETGELFF.

The chain carries TRBV25-1 and TRBJ2-3; D may correspond to TRBD1 or TRBD2 (5 bases each). CDR1 and CDR2 from the germline V gene are MGHDK and SYGVNS. V was clipped by 2 bases and J by 2 bases, with 20 bases between them. The CDR3 totals 18 residues. The CDR3 region is CASSEGRDRSWDTDTQYF. CDR3 coding DNA: TGTGCCAGCAGTGAAGGCAGGGACCGGTCTTGGGACACAGATACGCAGTATTTT.